The T cell receptor (beta chain) described here comes from a study of control samples from healthy donors and cancer patients. The protocol was immunoSEQ multiplex PCR, while the TCRdb copy is restricted to in-frame clones and leaves out a portion. The repertoire holds 90,000 to 100,000 clones, with about four fifths as singletons. Trimming removed 1 base at V and 4 bases at J, with 11 bases between. Germline CDR1 SGHVS, CDR2 FQNEAQ. The length of the CDR3 is 15 residues. This chain joins TRBV7-8 and TRBJ1-3; no clear D gene. Material for sequencing was blood. The TCR sequence derives from a woman aged 30 to 39 in good health. CDR3 DNA sequence: TGTGCCAGCAGCTTAGTACCGTCACAAGGAAACACCATATATTTT. Protein sequence: CASSLVPSQGNTIYF.